This TCR beta chain was observed in a study of cytomegalovirus exposure and HLA in healthy donors. This clone was seen a single time. TCRdb keeps only in-frame clones here, not all; method: immunoSEQ multiplex PCR. The sample has about 160,000 clones, nearly 90% seen once. The clonotype originates from a man aged 18 to 30 in good health and CMV-seropositive. What was sequenced was PBMCs.

DNA of the CDR3: TGTGCCAGCAGCTTAGCGTGGAGTGGTGCGAGCAATCAGCCCCAGCATTTT. This sequence encodes CASSLAWSGASNQPQHF. The chain employs TRBV11-3 and TRBJ1-5; D remains unclear. V was cut by 1 base and J by 1 base, with 14 bases left in between. Germline-derived CDR1 and CDR2 are SGHNT and YENEEA. The CDR3 is made up of 17 amino acids.